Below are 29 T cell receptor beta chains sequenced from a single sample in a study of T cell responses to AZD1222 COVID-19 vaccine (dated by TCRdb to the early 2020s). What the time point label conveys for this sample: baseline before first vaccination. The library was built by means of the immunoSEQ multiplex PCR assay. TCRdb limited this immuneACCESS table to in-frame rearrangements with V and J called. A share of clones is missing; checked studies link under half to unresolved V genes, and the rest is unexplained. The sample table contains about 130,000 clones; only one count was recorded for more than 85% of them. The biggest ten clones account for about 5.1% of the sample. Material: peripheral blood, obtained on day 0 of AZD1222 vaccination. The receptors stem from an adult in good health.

The DNA for the CDR3 is TGTGCCAGTAGTCACGGGACAGGGGGGTACGAGCAGTACTTC. Protein product: CASSHGTGGYEQYF. The chain links TRBV19 to TRBJ2-7, with 11 positions matching TRBD1. This CDR3 is built from 14 residues. Germline V gene lookup returns CDR1 LNHDA and CDR2 SQIVND (reference sequence). Trimming took 5 bases from V and 4 from J; bases not matched to a gene: 4. Supplemented by reference TRBV19 and TRBJ2-7, the full variable domain reads DGGITQSPKYLFRKEGQNVTLSCEQNLNHDAMYWYRQDPGQGLRLIYYSQIVNDFQKGDIAEGYSVSREKKESFPLTVTSAQKNPTAFYLCASSHGTGGYEQYFGPGTRLTVT.

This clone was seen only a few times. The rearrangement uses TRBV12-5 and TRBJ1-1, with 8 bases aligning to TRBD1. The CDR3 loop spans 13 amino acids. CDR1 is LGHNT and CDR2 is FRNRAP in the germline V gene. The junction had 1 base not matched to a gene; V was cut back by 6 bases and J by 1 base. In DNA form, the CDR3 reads TGTGCTAGTGGCGACAGGGGGAACACTGAAGCTTTCTTT. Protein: CASGDRGNTEAFF. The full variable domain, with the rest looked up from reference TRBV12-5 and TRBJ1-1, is DARVTQTPRHKVTEMGQEVTMRCQPILGHNTVFWYRQTMMQGLELLAYFRNRAPLDDSGMPKDRFSAEMPDATLATLKIQPSEPRDSAVYFCASGDRGNTEAFFGQGTRLTVV.

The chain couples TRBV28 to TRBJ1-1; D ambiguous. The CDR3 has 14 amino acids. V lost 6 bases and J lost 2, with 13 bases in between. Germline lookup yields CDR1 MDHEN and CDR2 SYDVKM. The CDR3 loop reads CASRASSVNTEAFF. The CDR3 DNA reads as TGTGCCAGCAGGGCCTCTTCGGTAAACACTGAAGCTTTCTTT.

Written as DNA, the CDR3 is TGCGCCAGCAGCCTCACTAGCCTCGGGGAGCTGTTTTTT. As protein: CASSLTSLGELFF. This chain connects TRBV5-1 to TRBJ2-2; possible D gene TRBD2, 6 bases. The CDR3 is 13 amino acids. Germline V gene lookup returns CDR1 SGHRS and CDR2 YFSETQ. V was cut by 4 bases and J by 7 bases, with 11 bases left in between.

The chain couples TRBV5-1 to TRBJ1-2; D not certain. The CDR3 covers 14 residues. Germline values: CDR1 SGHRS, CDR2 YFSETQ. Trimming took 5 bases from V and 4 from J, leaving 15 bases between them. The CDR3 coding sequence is TGCGCCAGCAGGCCGGCCGTTGCGTCCTATGGCTACACCTTC. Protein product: CASRPAVASYGYTF.

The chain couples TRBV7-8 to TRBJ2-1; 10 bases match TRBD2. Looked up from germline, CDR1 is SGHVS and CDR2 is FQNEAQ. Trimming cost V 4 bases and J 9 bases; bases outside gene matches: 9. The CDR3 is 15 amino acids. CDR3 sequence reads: CASSSRLAGEGEQFF. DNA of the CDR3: TGTGCCAGCAGCTCCCGACTAGCGGGTGAGGGTGAGCAGTTCTTC.

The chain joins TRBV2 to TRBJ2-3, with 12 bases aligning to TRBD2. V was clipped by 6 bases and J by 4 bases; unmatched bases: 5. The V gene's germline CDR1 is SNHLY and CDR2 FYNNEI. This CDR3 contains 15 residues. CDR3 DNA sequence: TGTGCCAGCAGCTCGCTAGCGGGAGGGGCAGATACGCAGTATTTT. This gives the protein CASSSLAGGADTQYF.

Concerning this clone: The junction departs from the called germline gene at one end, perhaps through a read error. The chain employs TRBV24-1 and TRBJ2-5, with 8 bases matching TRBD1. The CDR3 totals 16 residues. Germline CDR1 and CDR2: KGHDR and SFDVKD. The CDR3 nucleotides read TGTGCCACCAGTGCTTTGGGACAGGCTTCCCAAGAGACCCAGTACTTC. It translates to CATSALGQASQETQYF.

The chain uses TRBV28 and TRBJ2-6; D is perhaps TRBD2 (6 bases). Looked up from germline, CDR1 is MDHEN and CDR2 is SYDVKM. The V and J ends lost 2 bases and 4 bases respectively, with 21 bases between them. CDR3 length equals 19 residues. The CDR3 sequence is CASSLRLARQFAGANVLTF. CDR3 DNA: TGTGCCAGCAGTTTACGGCTAGCGAGACAATTTGCAGGGGCCAACGTCCTGACTTTC.

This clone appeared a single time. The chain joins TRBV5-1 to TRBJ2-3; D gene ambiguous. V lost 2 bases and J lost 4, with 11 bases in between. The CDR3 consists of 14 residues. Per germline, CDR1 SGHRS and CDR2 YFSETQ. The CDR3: CASSFDPVPDTQYF. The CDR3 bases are TGCGCCAGCAGCTTCGACCCGGTTCCAGATACGCAGTATTTT.

The CDR3 region has the DNA TGTGCCAGCCAGGTTGACCACGAGCAGTACTTC. As protein: CASQVDHEQYF. The V call is TRBV28, the J call TRBJ2-7; no definite D call. The CDR3 extends over 11 amino acids. Germline CDR1 reads MDHEN; CDR2 reads SYDVKM. Trimming took 8 bases from V and 5 from J, leaving 10 bases between them.

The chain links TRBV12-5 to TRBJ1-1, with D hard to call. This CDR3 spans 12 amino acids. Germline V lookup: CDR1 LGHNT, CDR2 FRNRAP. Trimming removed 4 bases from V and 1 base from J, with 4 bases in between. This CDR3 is CASGSKNTEAFF. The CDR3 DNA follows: TGTGCTAGTGGTTCAAAGAACACTGAAGCTTTCTTT.

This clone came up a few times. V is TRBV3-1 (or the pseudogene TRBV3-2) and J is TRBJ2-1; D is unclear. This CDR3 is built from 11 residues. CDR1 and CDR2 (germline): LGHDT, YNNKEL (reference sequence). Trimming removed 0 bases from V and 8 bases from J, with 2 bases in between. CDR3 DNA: TGTGCCAGCAGCCAAGACCATGAGCAGTTCTTC. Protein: CASSQDHEQFF.

CDR3 bases: TGTGCCAGTAGTCTTAGCGGGACAGCCTACAATGAGCAGTTCTTC. Residues: CASSLSGTAYNEQFF. This chain joins TRBV19 and TRBJ2-1, with TRBD2 as a possible D gene (8 bases). The CDR3 spans 15 residues. CDR1 is LNHDA and CDR2 is SQIVND in the germline V gene (reference sequence). Trimming removed 5 bases at V and 2 bases at J, with 13 bases between.

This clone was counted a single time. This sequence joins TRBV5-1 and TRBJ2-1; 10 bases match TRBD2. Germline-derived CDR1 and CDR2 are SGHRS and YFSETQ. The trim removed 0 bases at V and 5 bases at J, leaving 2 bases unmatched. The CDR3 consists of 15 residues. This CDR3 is CASSLDLAGDNEQFF. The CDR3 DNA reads TGCGCCAGCAGCTTGGATCTAGCGGGAGACAATGAGCAGTTCTTC.

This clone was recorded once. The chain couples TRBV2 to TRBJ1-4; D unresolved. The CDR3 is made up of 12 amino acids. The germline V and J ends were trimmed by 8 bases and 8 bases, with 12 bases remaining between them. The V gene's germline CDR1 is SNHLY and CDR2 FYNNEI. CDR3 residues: CASAPVREKLFF. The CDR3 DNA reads TGTGCCAGCGCCCCCGTTCGAGAAAAACTGTTTTTT.

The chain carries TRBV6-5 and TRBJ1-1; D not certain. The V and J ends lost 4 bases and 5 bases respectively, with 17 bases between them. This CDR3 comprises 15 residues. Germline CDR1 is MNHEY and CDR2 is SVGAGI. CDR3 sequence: CASSLIYSVGTEAFF. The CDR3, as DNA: TGTGCCAGCAGTTTGATTTACAGTGTGGGGACTGAAGCTTTCTTT.

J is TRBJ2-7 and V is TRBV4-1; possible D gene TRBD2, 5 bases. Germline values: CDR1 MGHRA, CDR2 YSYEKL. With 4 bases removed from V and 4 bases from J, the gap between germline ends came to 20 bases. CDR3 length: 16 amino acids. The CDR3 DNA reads TGCGCCAGCAGCCGCGACTCCCGGGAAGGTATTTACGAGCAGTACTTC. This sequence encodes CASSRDSREGIYEQYF.

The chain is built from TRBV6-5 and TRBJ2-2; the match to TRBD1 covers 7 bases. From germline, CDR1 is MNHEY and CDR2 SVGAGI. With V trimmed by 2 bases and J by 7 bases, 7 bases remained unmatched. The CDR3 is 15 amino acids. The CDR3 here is CASSYDREVVGELFF. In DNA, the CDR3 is TGTGCCAGCAGTTACGACAGGGAAGTTGTCGGGGAGCTGTTTTTT.

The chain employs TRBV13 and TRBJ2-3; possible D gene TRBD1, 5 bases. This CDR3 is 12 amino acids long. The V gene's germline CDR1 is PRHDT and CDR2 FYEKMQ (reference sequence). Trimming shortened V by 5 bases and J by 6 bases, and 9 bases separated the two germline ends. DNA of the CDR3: TGTGCCAGCAGCACTAACAGGGATACGCAGTATTTT. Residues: CASSTNRDTQYF.

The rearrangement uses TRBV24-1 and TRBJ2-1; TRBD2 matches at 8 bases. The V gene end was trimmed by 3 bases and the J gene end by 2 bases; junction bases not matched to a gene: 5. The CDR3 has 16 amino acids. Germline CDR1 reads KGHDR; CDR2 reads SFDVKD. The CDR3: CATSDTSGGAYNEQFF. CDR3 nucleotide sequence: TGTGCCACCAGTGATACTAGCGGTGGGGCCTACAATGAGCAGTTCTTC.

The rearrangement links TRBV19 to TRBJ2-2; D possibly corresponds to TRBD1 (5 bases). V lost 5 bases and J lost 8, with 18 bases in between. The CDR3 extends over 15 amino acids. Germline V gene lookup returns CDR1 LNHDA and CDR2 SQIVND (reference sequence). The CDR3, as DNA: TGTGCCAGTAGTTCCCAAGACAGATTTTGGGGGGAGCTGTTTTTT. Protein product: CASSSQDRFWGELFF.

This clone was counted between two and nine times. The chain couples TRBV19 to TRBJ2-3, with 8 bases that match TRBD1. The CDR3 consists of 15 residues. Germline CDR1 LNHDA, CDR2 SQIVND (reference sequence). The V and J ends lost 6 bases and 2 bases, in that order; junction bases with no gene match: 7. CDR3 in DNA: TGTGCCAGTAGCAAGACAGGGGAAACCACAGATACGCAGTATTTT. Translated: CASSKTGETTDTQYF.

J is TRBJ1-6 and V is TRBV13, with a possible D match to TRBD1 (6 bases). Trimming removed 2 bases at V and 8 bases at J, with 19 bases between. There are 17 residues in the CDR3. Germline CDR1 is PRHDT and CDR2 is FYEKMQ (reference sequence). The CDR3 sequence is CASSLRFWGGADSPLHF. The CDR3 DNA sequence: TGTGCCAGCAGCTTAAGATTTTGGGGGGGCGCGGATTCACCCCTCCACTTT.

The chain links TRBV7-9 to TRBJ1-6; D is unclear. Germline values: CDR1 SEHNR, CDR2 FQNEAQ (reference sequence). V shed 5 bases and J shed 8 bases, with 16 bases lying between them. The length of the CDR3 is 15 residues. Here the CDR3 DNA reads TGTGCCAGCAGCATTGGGGTCAGCCGGGATTCACCCCTCCACTTT. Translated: CASSIGVSRDSPLHF.

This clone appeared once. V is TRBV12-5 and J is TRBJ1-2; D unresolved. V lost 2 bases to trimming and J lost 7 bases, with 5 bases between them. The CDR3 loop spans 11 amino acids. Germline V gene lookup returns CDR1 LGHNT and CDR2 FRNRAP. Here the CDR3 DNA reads TGTGCTAGTGGTTTGTACAGTGGCTACACCTTC. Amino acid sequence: CASGLYSGYTF.

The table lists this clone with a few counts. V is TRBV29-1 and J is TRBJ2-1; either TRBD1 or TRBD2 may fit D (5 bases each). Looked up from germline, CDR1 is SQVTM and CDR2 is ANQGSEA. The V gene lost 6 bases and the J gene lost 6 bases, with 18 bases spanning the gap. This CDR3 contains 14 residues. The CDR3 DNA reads TGCAGCGTAGGGGTTACTAGTTCCGGCAATGAGCAGTTCTTC. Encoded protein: CSVGVTSSGNEQFF.

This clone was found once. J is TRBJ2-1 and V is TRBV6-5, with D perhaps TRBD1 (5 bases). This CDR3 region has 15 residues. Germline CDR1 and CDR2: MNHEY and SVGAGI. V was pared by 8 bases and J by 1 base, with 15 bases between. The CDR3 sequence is CASSLQGVSYNEQFF. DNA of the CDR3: TGTGCCAGCTCACTCCAAGGGGTTTCCTACAATGAGCAGTTCTTC.

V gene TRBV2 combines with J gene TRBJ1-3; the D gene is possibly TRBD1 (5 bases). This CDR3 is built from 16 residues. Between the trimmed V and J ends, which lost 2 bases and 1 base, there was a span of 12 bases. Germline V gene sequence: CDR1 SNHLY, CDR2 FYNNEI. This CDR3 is CASSEWQGLSGNTIYF. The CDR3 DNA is TGTGCCAGCAGTGAATGGCAGGGACTTTCTGGAAACACCATATATTTT.